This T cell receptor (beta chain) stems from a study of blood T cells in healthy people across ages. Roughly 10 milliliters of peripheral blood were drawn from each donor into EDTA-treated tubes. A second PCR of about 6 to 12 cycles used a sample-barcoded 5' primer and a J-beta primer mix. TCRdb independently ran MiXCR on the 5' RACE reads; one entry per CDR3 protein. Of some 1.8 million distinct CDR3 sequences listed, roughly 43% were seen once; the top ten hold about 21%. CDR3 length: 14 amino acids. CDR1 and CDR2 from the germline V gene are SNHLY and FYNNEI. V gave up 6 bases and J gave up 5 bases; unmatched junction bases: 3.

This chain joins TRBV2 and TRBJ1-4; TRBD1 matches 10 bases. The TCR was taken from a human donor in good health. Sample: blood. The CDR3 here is CASRAGQGNEKLFF. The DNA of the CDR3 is TGTGCCAGCAGGGCGGGACAGGGGAATGAAAAACTGTTTTTT.